Below are 7 T cell receptor beta chains sequenced from a single sample in a study of blood T cell repertoires in COVID-19. Generated by immunoSEQ multiplex PCR, the TCRdb table keeps only in-frame clones and is missing some. This table holds about 100,000 clones, just over 90% found once. Sequenced: peripheral blood. The receptors derive from a man aged 45-60 years with active COVID-19.

V usage is TRBV6-5 and J usage is TRBJ2-7, with TRBD2 identical over 7 bases. Germline values: CDR1 MNHEY, CDR2 SVGAGI. V dropped 10 bases and J dropped 3; count of bases not matched to a gene: 6. This CDR3 is 12 amino acids long. In nucleotides, the CDR3 is TGTGCCATAACTAGCGATCTCTACGAGCAGTACGTC. Protein sequence: CAITSDLYEQYV.

The J gene is TRBJ1-5, the V gene TRBV2; D call uncertain. Trimming pared 3 bases from V and 4 bases from J, leaving 4 bases between. This CDR3 has 12 amino acids. CDR1 and CDR2 (germline): SNHLY, FYNNEI. The CDR3 DNA reads as TGTGCCAGCAGTGACTCTAATCAGCCCCAGCATTTT. This encodes CASSDSNQPQHF.

V gene TRBV7-3 combines with J gene TRBJ2-3, with a weak D call TRBD2 (6 bases). The germline CDR1 and CDR2 sequences are SGHTA and FQGTGA. V was clipped by 2 bases and J by 2 bases, with 11 bases between them. The CDR3 covers 15 residues. The CDR3 protein is CASSLLGGDTDTQYF. For the CDR3, the DNA is TGTGCCAGCAGCTTATTGGGCGGGGACACAGATACGCAGTATTTT.

V gene TRBV7-8 combines with J gene TRBJ2-1; a possible D gene is TRBD2 (6 bases). Germline-derived CDR1 and CDR2 are SGHVS and FQNEAQ. This CDR3 spans 16 amino acids. Deletions cut 5 bases from V and 8 bases from J, with 22 bases between. The CDR3 loop reads CASSPPEAGRRDEQFF. CDR3 nucleotides: TGTGCCAGCAGCCCCCCAGAGGCGGGAAGGCGCGATGAGCAGTTCTTC.

V gene TRBV5-8 combines with J gene TRBJ1-2; a possible D gene is TRBD1 (5 bases). The germline V and J ends were trimmed by 7 bases and 2 bases, with 6 bases remaining between them. Per germline, CDR1 SGHTS and CDR2 YDEGEE. The CDR3 is 11 residues long. The CDR3 region is CASSGNYGYTF. The DNA of the CDR3 is TGTGCCAGCTCAGGGAACTATGGCTACACCTTC.

This chain links TRBV5-6 with TRBJ2-7; no definite D call. V gave up 0 bases and J gave up 5 bases, with 9 bases separating them. The CDR3 contains 13 residues. Germline V gene data show CDR1 as SGHDT and CDR2 as YYEEEE. CDR3 protein: CASSLARPDEQYF. In DNA, the CDR3 is TGTGCCAGCAGCTTGGCCAGGCCTGACGAGCAGTACTTC. Filled out from reference TRBV5-6 and TRBJ2-7, the complete variable domain reads DAGVTQSPTHLIKTRGQQVTLRCSPKSGHDTVSWYQQALGQGPQFIFQYYEEEERQRGNFPDRFSGHQFPNYSSELNVNALLLGDSALYLCASSLARPDEQYFGPGTRLTVT.

The rearrangement uses TRBV6-5 and TRBJ2-1; 10 bases are shared with TRBD2. Germline V gives CDR1 MNHEY, CDR2 SVGAGI. The length of the CDR3 is 15 residues. V shed 3 bases, J shed 5 bases, and the junction held 4 bases outside the gene matches. The DNA of the CDR3 is TGTGCCAGCAGTTATCTAGCGGGAGCGCACAATGAGCAGTTCTTC. Its translation is CASSYLAGAHNEQFF.